These T cell receptor beta chains were read from a single sample in a study of long-term antiretroviral therapy in people with HIV. Only in-frame clones appear in the TCRdb table, and some are missing; sequencing was by immunoSEQ multiplex PCR. The sample yields some 15,000 clones, about four fifths seen once. The sequencing here drew on unsorted PBMCs, taken less than 3.3 years after starting antiretroviral therapy. The source of these receptors is a woman in her thirties or forties with HIV. Each CDR3 is given with its conserved first and last residue. A D gene is named only where the DNA matches it firmly. Size tells how often a clone was seen (once, few, many) or the class of an expanded clone, and some rows leave it out.

j_gene: TRBJ2-7; d_gene: -; abundance: -; v_gene: TRBV7-9; CDR3nt: TGTGCCAGCAGCCGGACTACAACCTACGAGCAGTACTTC; CDR3aa: CASSRTTTYEQYF
j_gene: TRBJ1-2; d_gene: TRBD1; abundance: -; v_gene: TRBV6-6; CDR3nt: TGTGCCAGCAGTCACCCGGGACAGGGGACCTATGGCTACACCTTC; CDR3aa: CASSHPGQGTYGYTF
j_gene: TRBJ2-1; d_gene: TRBD2; abundance: -; v_gene: TRBV10-3; CDR3nt: TGTGCCATCAGTGAGTCGGGGACTAGCGGAAATGAGCAGTTCTTC; CDR3aa: CAISESGTSGNEQFF
j_gene: TRBJ2-1; d_gene: -; abundance: once; v_gene: TRBV30; CDR3nt: TGTGCCTGGAACGGACGGTGGAATGAGCAGTTCTTC; CDR3aa: CAWNGRWNEQFF
j_gene: TRBJ2-2; d_gene: TRBD1; abundance: -; v_gene: TRBV10-1; CDR3nt: TGCGCCAGCAGTGGAAATACAGGGGCCGGGGAGCTGTTTTTT; CDR3aa: CASSGNTGAGELFF
j_gene: TRBJ2-6; d_gene: -; abundance: few; v_gene: TRBV11-2; CDR3nt: TGTGCCAGCAGCTTTTCTGGGGCCAACGTCCTGACTTTC; CDR3aa: CASSFSGANVLTF
j_gene: TRBJ1-1; d_gene: -; abundance: -; v_gene: TRBV7-9; CDR3nt: TGTGCCAGCAGCTTAGTGGCAGGGAGGAACACTGAAGCTTTCTTT; CDR3aa: CASSLVAGRNTEAFF
j_gene: TRBJ1-5; d_gene: -; abundance: -; v_gene: TRBV6-1; CDR3nt: TGTGCCAGCAGTGAAAAGCGCCCCCAGCATTTT; CDR3aa: CASSEKRPQHF
j_gene: TRBJ1-5; d_gene: TRBD1; abundance: -; v_gene: TRBV5-1; CDR3nt: TGCGCCAGCAGCGAAGGGACAGGTGGTCATCAGCCCCAGCATTTT; CDR3aa: CASSEGTGGHQPQHF
j_gene: TRBJ1-1; d_gene: -; abundance: -; v_gene: TRBV6-5; CDR3nt: TGTGCCAGCAGTTCGCGGACAGATACTAAAGCTTTCTTT; CDR3aa: CASSSRTDTKAFF
j_gene: TRBJ2-3; d_gene: -; abundance: -; v_gene: TRBV7-9; CDR3nt: TGTGCCAGCAGCCCGGCCCCCGGGACCGCCACGGACACAGATACGCAGTATTTT; CDR3aa: CASSPAPGTATDTDTQYF
j_gene: TRBJ1-6; d_gene: -; abundance: -; v_gene: TRBV6-6; CDR3nt: TGTGCCAGCAGTTACATCCTTTCGTCACCCCTCCACTTT; CDR3aa: CASSYILSSPLHF
j_gene: TRBJ2-4; d_gene: -; abundance: -; v_gene: TRBV18; CDR3nt: TGTGCCAGCTCACCACCGAACACTTTAGCCAAAAACATTCAGTACTTC; CDR3aa: CASSPPNTLAKNIQYF
j_gene: TRBJ2-7; d_gene: -; abundance: -; v_gene: TRBV5-1; CDR3nt: TGCGCCAGCAGCTTGACAGCCGACTACGAGCAGTACTTC; CDR3aa: CASSLTADYEQYF
j_gene: TRBJ1-2; d_gene: TRBD1; abundance: -; v_gene: TRBV28; CDR3nt: TGTGCCAGCAGCCTCAGGGGGCTACAAGGCTACACCTTC; CDR3aa: CASSLRGLQGYTF
j_gene: TRBJ2-1; d_gene: -; abundance: once; v_gene: TRBV30; CDR3nt: TGTGCCTGGAGTGGACGAGGCTCCTACAATGAGCAGTTCTTC; CDR3aa: CAWSGRGSYNEQFF
j_gene: TRBJ1-6; d_gene: -; abundance: -; v_gene: TRBV30; CDR3nt: TGTGCCTGGAGTTTCGGGGGGGCCGGTTCAACCCTCCACTTT; CDR3aa: CAWSFGGAGSTLHF
j_gene: TRBJ1-1; d_gene: TRBD1; abundance: -; v_gene: TRBV5-1; CDR3nt: TGCGCCAGCAGCTCCTGGACAGGAAGATTGAACACTGAAGCTTTCTTT; CDR3aa: CASSSWTGRLNTEAFF
j_gene: TRBJ1-1; d_gene: -; abundance: few; v_gene: TRBV7-2; CDR3nt: TGTGCCAGCAGCGCCCTCTCGAGCGACACTGAAGCTTTCTTT; CDR3aa: CASSALSSDTEAFF
j_gene: TRBJ2-7; d_gene: -; abundance: -; v_gene: TRBV5-8; CDR3nt: TGTGCCAGCAGCTACTTCTCCTACGAGCAGTACTTC; CDR3aa: CASSYFSYEQYF
j_gene: TRBJ1-3; d_gene: -; abundance: -; v_gene: TRBV5-6; CDR3nt: TGTGCCAGCAGCTCAGGGTTTGACTCTGGAAACACCATATATTTT; CDR3aa: CASSSGFDSGNTIYF
j_gene: TRBJ2-7; d_gene: TRBD1; abundance: once; v_gene: TRBV5-5; CDR3nt: TGTGCCAGCAGCAAGGGACAGGGGGCGATGGGTTACGAGCAGTACTTC; CDR3aa: CASSKGQGAMGYEQYF
j_gene: TRBJ1-6; d_gene: -; abundance: once; v_gene: TRBV18; CDR3nt: TGTGCCAGCTCACCAAGGGTCCCCTTAAAGTCACCCCTCCACTTT; CDR3aa: CASSPRVPLKSPLHF
j_gene: TRBJ2-2; d_gene: TRBD2; abundance: -; v_gene: TRBV29-1; CDR3nt: TGCAGCGTTGAAGATTGGACTAGCGGGGGGTTGAACACCGGGGAGCTGTTTTTT; CDR3aa: CSVEDWTSGGLNTGELFF
j_gene: TRBJ1-6; d_gene: -; abundance: -; v_gene: TRBV27; CDR3nt: TGTGCCAGCAGCTCGACGGGAAATTCACCCCTCCACTTT; CDR3aa: CASSSTGNSPLHF
j_gene: TRBJ1-5; d_gene: -; abundance: -; v_gene: TRBV2; CDR3nt: TGTGCCAGCAGTGGACAGGAGGCCGGTAGCAATCAGCCCCAGCATTTT; CDR3aa: CASSGQEAGSNQPQHF
j_gene: TRBJ2-4; d_gene: -; abundance: -; v_gene: TRBV30; CDR3nt: TGTGCCTGGACGGAGGGGCGAGCCAAAAACATTCAGTACTTC; CDR3aa: CAWTEGRAKNIQYF
j_gene: TRBJ1-6; d_gene: -; abundance: -; v_gene: TRBV25-1; CDR3nt: TGTGCCAGCAGATGGGACCGGGAGAGTTCACCCCTCCACTTT; CDR3aa: CASRWDRESSPLHF
j_gene: TRBJ2-1; d_gene: -; abundance: -; v_gene: TRBV6-6; CDR3nt: TGTGCCAGCAGTTACGTAACTAGTAATGAGCAGTTCTTC; CDR3aa: CASSYVTSNEQFF
j_gene: TRBJ1-1; d_gene: -; abundance: -; v_gene: TRBV6-1; CDR3nt: TGTGCCAGCAGTGGGGACGGGGTGAACACTGAAGCTTTCTTT; CDR3aa: CASSGDGVNTEAFF
j_gene: TRBJ1-2; d_gene: -; abundance: -; v_gene: TRBV30; CDR3nt: TGTGCCTGGAAGGTGGCCACTAACTATGGCTACACCTTC; CDR3aa: CAWKVATNYGYTF
j_gene: TRBJ1-2; d_gene: TRBD1; abundance: -; v_gene: TRBV18; CDR3nt: TGTGCCAGCTCACCAGGGGACAGGGCCTACTATGGCTACACCTTC; CDR3aa: CASSPGDRAYYGYTF
j_gene: TRBJ2-1; d_gene: -; abundance: -; v_gene: TRBV7-6; CDR3nt: TGTGCCAGCAGCTTAGAGGGCGTGGGCTCCTACAATGAGCAGTTCTTC; CDR3aa: CASSLEGVGSYNEQFF
j_gene: TRBJ1-1; d_gene: TRBD1; abundance: -; v_gene: TRBV5-1; CDR3nt: TGCGCCAGCAGCTCCCAGGGGGGGAACACTGAAGCTTTCTTT; CDR3aa: CASSSQGGNTEAFF
j_gene: TRBJ1-5; d_gene: -; abundance: -; v_gene: TRBV30; CDR3nt: TGTGCCTGGAGTGTTGAGGGGGAACAGCCCCAGCATTTT; CDR3aa: CAWSVEGEQPQHF
j_gene: TRBJ1-2; d_gene: TRBD1; abundance: -; v_gene: TRBV5-1; CDR3nt: TGCGCCAGCAGCACGAGGGGACAGGGTGTTAACTATGGCTACACCTTC; CDR3aa: CASSTRGQGVNYGYTF
j_gene: TRBJ1-2; d_gene: -; abundance: -; v_gene: TRBV2; CDR3nt: TGTGCCAGCAGAGCCCAGGGGCTCGGGTATGGCTACACCTTC; CDR3aa: CASRAQGLGYGYTF
j_gene: TRBJ1-4; d_gene: -; abundance: -; v_gene: TRBV7-9; CDR3nt: TGTGCCAGCAGCGCTCCACCCACTAATGAAAAACTGTTTTTT; CDR3aa: CASSAPPTNEKLFF
j_gene: TRBJ1-2; d_gene: -; abundance: -; v_gene: TRBV6-1; CDR3nt: TGTGCCAGCAGTGAGGGGGCCACAGGGATGTATGGCTACACCTTC; CDR3aa: CASSEGATGMYGYTF
j_gene: TRBJ1-2; d_gene: -; abundance: -; v_gene: TRBV29-1; CDR3nt: TGCAGCGTTGAAGATCGGGGGAGCGGCAGGTCAAACTATGGCTACACCTTC; CDR3aa: CSVEDRGSGRSNYGYTF
j_gene: TRBJ2-5; d_gene: TRBD1; abundance: -; v_gene: TRBV29-1; CDR3nt: TGCAGCGTTGGACAGGGGGAAGAGACCCAGTACTTC; CDR3aa: CSVGQGEETQYF
j_gene: TRBJ1-3; d_gene: -; abundance: -; v_gene: TRBV30; CDR3nt: TGTGCCTGGAACCCCATCGGCAGAGCTCGAAACACCATATATTTT; CDR3aa: CAWNPIGRARNTIYF